A single sample is the source of the 8 T cell receptor beta chains below, sequenced in a study of blood T cell repertoires in COVID-19. Data came from immunoSEQ multiplex PCR; TCRdb stores just in-frame clones and leaves some out. The repertoire holds 70,000 to 90,000 clones, with 70% to 90% as singletons. Material: peripheral blood. Receptor source: a woman older than 75 with acute or convalescent COVID-19.

The chain uses TRBV2 and TRBJ2-5; a weak D match, TRBD1 (5 bases). The CDR3 runs 15 residues. The ends were cut back, 2 bases at V and 4 bases at J, with 14 bases in the middle. Germline V lookup: CDR1 SNHLY, CDR2 FYNNEI. The chain's CDR3 is CASSERGRDLETQYF. The CDR3 nucleotides read TGTGCCAGCAGTGAAAGGGGTCGCGACTTAGAGACCCAGTACTTC.

The chain employs TRBV6-5 and TRBJ2-7; tentative D call: TRBD1 (6 bases). Trimming took off 6 bases at V and 5 bases at J, with 14 bases between the two ends. The germline V gene has CDR1 MNHEY and CDR2 SVGAGI. The CDR3 sequence is 13 residues long. The CDR3 DNA follows: TGTGCCAGCAGCTTGACAGGCCCCCACGAGCAGTACTTC. This translates into CASSLTGPHEQYF.

V gene TRBV7-2 combines with J gene TRBJ1-5; TRBD1 aligns across 7 bases. The CDR3 has 12 amino acids. Germline CDR1 reads SGHTA; CDR2 reads FQGNSA. V lost 4 bases, J lost 7 bases, and 1 base stayed unmatched. The CDR3 here is CASSSRGQPQHF. The CDR3 bases are TGTGCCAGCAGCTCCAGGGGGCAGCCCCAGCATTTT.

The chain couples TRBV19 to TRBJ1-3; no reliable D call. Germline V gives CDR1 LNHDA, CDR2 SQIVND (reference sequence). This CDR3 is built from 16 residues. V gave up 4 bases and J gave up 0 bases, with 13 bases separating them. CDR3 sequence: CASSTTDSRSGNTIYF. In DNA form, the CDR3 reads TGTGCCAGTAGTACAACGGACTCCCGCTCTGGAAACACCATATATTTT.

V is TRBV5-5 and J is TRBJ2-3; TRBD2 matches 8 bases. This CDR3 spans 14 amino acids. Germline V gives CDR1 SGHKS, CDR2 YYEKEE (reference sequence). V trimming: 10 bases; J trimming: 5 bases; junction bases outside the gene matches: 12. As DNA, the CDR3 is TGTGCCTCCCACCGGGGGGGCCAGGGAGATACGCAGTATTTT. This gives the protein CASHRGGQGDTQYF. The full variable domain, completed using reference TRBV5-5 and TRBJ2-3, is DAGVTQSPTHLIKTRGQQVTLRCSPISGHKSVSWYQQVLGQGPQFIFQYYEKEERGRGNFPDRFSARQFPNYSSELNVNALLLGDSALYLCASHRGGQGDTQYFGPGTRLTVL.

The V gene is TRBV19, the J gene TRBJ1-5; D may be TRBD1 (6 bases). This CDR3 spans 13 amino acids. Trimming removed 10 bases from V and 0 bases from J, with 10 bases in between. Germline V gene data show CDR1 as LNHDA and CDR2 as SQIVND (reference sequence). The CDR3 here is CATADSSNQPQHF. For the CDR3, the DNA is TGTGCCACCGCGGACAGTAGCAATCAGCCCCAGCATTTT.

The CDR3, as DNA: TGTGCCAGTACGGGTCTAGCAGTAGGTATACTTACCGGGGAGCTGTTTTTT. Translation gives CASTGLAVGILTGELFF. The V call is TRBV19, the J call TRBJ2-2; the D gene is possibly TRBD2 (5 bases). Trimming cost V 7 bases and J 5 bases, with 23 bases left between them. Germline CDR1 and CDR2: LNHDA and SQIVND (reference sequence). The CDR3 is made up of 17 amino acids.

The J gene is TRBJ2-7, the V gene TRBV24-1, with D perhaps TRBD1 (5 bases). With 0 bases removed from V and 3 bases from J, the gap between germline ends came to 5 bases. CDR3 size: 13 residues. CDR1 KGHDR and CDR2 SFDVKD come from the germline V gene. This CDR3 is CATSDLTGYEQYF. The DNA for the CDR3 is TGTGCCACCAGTGATTTGACAGGCTACGAGCAGTACTTC.